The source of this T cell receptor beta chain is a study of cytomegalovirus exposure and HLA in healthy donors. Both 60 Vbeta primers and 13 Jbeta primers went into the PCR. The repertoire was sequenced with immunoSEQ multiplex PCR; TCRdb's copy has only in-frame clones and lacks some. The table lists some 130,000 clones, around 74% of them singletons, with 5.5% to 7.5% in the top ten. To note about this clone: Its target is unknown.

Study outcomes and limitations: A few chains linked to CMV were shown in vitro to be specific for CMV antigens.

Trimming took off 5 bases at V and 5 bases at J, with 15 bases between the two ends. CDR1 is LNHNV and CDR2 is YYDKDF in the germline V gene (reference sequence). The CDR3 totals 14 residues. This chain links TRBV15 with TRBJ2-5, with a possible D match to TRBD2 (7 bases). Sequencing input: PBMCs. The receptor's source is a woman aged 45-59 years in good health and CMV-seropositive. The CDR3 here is CATSGSGGRETQYF. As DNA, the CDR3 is TGTGCCACCAGCGGGTCGGGGGGCAGGGAGACCCAGTACTTC.